These T cell receptor beta chains were read from a single sample in a study of OX40 agonist ivuxolimab in advanced cancers. Generated by immunoSEQ multiplex PCR, the TCRdb table keeps only in-frame clones and is missing some. The data hold around 19,000 clones, with around four fifths observed a single time. The material sequenced was CD4+ or CD8+ T cells sorted from blood, taken in a trial of the OX40 agonist ivuxolimab. The receptors shown here come from an adult with an advanced solid tumor such as melanoma, head and neck, liver or kidney cancer. Each CDR3 is given with its conserved first and last residue. Fields, in order: J gene, V gene, CDR3 protein.

J gene: TRBJ1-1; V gene: TRBV6-5; CDR3 protein: CASGQGNTEAFF
J gene: TRBJ2-3; V gene: TRBV23-1; CDR3 protein: CASSQSAREGTDTQYF
J gene: TRBJ2-1; V gene: TRBV6-5; CDR3 protein: CASSYTLAGSYNEQFF
J gene: TRBJ2-7; V gene: TRBV2; CDR3 protein: CASSGIDYEQYF
J gene: TRBJ1-3; V gene: TRBV4-3; CDR3 protein: CASSHGIDRERSALSGNTIYF
J gene: TRBJ2-5; V gene: TRBV19; CDR3 protein: CASSLDTRETQYF
J gene: TRBJ1-1; V gene: TRBV7-2; CDR3 protein: CASSLDGIMNTEAFF
J gene: TRBJ1-1; V gene: TRBV6-4; CDR3 protein: CASSDSNPSEAFF
J gene: TRBJ2-1; V gene: TRBV28; CDR3 protein: CASSPNRDPEFF
J gene: TRBJ1-2; V gene: TRBV6-1; CDR3 protein: CASRPGTGVYYGYTF
J gene: TRBJ1-1; V gene: TRBV7-8; CDR3 protein: CASSFRQSEAFF
J gene: NA; V gene: TRBV2; CDR3 protein: CASSENSSYEQYF
J gene: TRBJ1-2; V gene: TRBV6-6; CDR3 protein: CASSYSVTGVYGYTF
J gene: TRBJ2-1; V gene: TRBV7-9; CDR3 protein: CASSLVAGEQFF
J gene: TRBJ1-1; V gene: TRBV4-3; CDR3 protein: CASSQDPGGGTEAFF
J gene: TRBJ1-3; V gene: TRBV6-5; CDR3 protein: CASSVGTGEVNTIYF
J gene: TRBJ1-4; V gene: TRBV6-6; CDR3 protein: CASTGEKLFF